This T cell receptor beta chain was profiled in a study of shared clonotypes between healthy human individuals. Overall study context: Three plates each covered CD4 naive and memory; CD8 naive two, CD8 memory one.

Study-wide findings and caveats: Shared across several donors were around 5% of the naive CD4 clonotypes.

Sorted subsets were amplified in replicate PCRs using around 220 ng DNA, approximately 30,000 T cell genomes. TCRdb's table, derived via immunoSEQ multiplex PCR, lists solely in-frame clones and lacks some. Of millions of clones in the sample, just over 90% are singletons; the top ten hold 1.7%. About this clone: Its antigen remains unknown.

Naive CD8 cells, CD45RO-negative and positively selected for CCR7, excluded terminally differentiated effector memory CD45RA+ cells. Every donor was a Caucasian adult from Nashville, Tennessee. This TCR was recovered from a man younger than 30 in good health. Some clones in this sample may be carry-over from other donors' samples. The sample was naive CD8+ T cells from PBMCs.

The CDR3 loop is CASSPRPREPYNEQFF. The CDR3 DNA sequence: TGTGCCAGCTCACCTCGTCCCCGGGAGCCGTACAATGAGCAGTTCTTC. The chain uses TRBV18 and TRBJ2-1; a possible D gene is TRBD2 (6 bases). Trimming shortened V by 3 bases and J by 4 bases, and 16 bases separated the two germline ends. This CDR3 spans 16 amino acids. Germline V gene data show CDR1 as KGHSH and CDR2 as LQKENI.